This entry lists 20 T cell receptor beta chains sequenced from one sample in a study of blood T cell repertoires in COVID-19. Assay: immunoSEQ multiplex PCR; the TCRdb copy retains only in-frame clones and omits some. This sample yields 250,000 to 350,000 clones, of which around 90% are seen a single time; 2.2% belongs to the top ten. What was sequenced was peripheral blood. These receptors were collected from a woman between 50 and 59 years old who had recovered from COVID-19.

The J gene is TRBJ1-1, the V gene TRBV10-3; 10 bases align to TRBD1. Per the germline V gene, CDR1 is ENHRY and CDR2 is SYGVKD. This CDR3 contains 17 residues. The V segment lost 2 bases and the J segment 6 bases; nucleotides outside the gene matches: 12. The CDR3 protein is CAISETGTGAIRPEAFF. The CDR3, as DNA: TGTGCCATCAGTGAGACCGGGACAGGGGCCATCCGGCCTGAAGCTTTCTTT.

The CDR3 region is CASSYQGSGNTIYF. CDR3 nucleotide sequence: TGTGCCAGCAGTTACCAGGGGTCTGGAAACACCATATATTTT. The chain employs TRBV6-5 and TRBJ1-3; possibly TRBD1 for D (6 bases). The CDR3 has 14 amino acids. V lost 2 bases and J 1 base, leaving 6 bases between the germline ends. Germline V gene lookup returns CDR1 MNHEY and CDR2 SVGAGI.

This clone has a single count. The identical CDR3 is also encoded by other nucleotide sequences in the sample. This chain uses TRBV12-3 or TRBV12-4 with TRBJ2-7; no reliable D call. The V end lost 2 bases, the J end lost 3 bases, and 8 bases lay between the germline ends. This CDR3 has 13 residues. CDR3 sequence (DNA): TGTGCCAGCAGTTTACGGGTCGTCTACGAGCAGTACTTC. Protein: CASSLRVVYEQYF.

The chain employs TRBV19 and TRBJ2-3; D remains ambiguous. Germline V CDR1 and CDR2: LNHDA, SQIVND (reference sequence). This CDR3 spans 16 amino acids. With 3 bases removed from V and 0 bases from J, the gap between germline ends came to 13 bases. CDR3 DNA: TGTGCCAGTAGTATGAGGCCGCCTCCTAGCACAGATACGCAGTATTTT. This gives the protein CASSMRPPPSTDTQYF.

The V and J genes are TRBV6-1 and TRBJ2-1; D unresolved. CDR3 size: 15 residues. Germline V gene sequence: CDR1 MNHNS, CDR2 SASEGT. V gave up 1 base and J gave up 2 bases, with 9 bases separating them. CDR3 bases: TGTGCCAGCAGTGAAGAACAGCTTACCTACAATGAGCAGTTCTTC. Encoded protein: CASSEEQLTYNEQFF.

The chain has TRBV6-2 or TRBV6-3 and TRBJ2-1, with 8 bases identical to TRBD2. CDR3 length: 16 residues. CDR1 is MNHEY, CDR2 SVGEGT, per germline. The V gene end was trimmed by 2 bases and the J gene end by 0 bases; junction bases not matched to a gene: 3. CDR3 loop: CASSYDSGGSYNEQFF. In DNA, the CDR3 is TGTGCCAGCAGTTACGACAGCGGGGGCTCCTACAATGAGCAGTTCTTC.

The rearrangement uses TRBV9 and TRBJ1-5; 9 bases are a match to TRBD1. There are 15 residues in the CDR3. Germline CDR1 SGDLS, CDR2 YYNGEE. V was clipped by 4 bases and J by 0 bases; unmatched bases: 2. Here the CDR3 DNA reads TGTGCCAGCAGCCAGGGACAGGGTAGCAATCAGCCCCAGCATTTT. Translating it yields CASSQGQGSNQPQHF.

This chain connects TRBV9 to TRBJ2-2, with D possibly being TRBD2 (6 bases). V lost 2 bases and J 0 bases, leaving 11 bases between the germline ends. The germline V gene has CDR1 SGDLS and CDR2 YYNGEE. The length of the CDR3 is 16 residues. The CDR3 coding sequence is TGTGCCAGCAGCGTGGGAGGTCTCGCGAACACCGGGGAGCTGTTTTTT. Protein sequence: CASSVGGLANTGELFF.

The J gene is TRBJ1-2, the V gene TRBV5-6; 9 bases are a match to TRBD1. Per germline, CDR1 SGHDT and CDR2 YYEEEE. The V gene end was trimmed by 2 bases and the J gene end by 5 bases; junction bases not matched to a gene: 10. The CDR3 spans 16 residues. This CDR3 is CASSFRATGGGYGYTF. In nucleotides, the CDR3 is TGTGCCAGCAGCTTTCGGGCCACAGGGGGCGGGTATGGCTACACCTTC.

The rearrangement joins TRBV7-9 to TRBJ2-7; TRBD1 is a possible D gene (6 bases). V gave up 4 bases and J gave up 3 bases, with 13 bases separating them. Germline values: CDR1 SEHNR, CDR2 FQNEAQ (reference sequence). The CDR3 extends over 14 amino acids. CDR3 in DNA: TGTGCCAGCAGCTCCCCGGGACACGGCTACGAGCAGTACTTC. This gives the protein CASSSPGHGYEQYF.

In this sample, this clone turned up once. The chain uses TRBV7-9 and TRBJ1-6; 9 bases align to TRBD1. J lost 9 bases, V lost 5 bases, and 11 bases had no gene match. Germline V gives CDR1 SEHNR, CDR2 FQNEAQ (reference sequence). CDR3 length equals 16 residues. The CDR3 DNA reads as TGTGCCAGCAGCATGGGACAGGGTAGAGGTGGTTCACCCCTCCACTTT. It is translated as CASSMGQGRGGSPLHF.

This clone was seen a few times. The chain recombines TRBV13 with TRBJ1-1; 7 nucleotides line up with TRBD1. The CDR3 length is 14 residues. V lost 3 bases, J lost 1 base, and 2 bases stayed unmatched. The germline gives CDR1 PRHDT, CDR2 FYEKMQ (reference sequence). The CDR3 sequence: CASSFTGANTEAFF. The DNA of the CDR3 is TGTGCCAGCAGCTTTACAGGGGCGAACACTGAAGCTTTCTTT.

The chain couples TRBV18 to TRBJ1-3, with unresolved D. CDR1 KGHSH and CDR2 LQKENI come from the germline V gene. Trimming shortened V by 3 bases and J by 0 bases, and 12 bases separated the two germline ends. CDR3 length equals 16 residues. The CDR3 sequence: CASSPWPITSGNTIYF. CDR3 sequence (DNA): TGTGCCAGCTCACCCTGGCCCATCACCTCTGGAAACACCATATATTTT.

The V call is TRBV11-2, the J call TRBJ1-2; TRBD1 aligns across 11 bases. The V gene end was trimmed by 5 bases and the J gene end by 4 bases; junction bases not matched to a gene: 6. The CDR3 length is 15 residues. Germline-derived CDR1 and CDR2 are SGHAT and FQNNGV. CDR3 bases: TGTGCCAGCAGCCTTGGGACAGGGGGTGGCTATGGCTACACCTTC. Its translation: CASSLGTGGGYGYTF.

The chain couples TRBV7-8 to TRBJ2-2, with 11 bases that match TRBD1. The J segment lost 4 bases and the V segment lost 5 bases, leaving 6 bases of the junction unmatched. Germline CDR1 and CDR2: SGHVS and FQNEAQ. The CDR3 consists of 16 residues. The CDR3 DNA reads TGTGCCAGCAGCCTCACCGGGACAGGGGGCACCGGGGAGCTGTTTTTT. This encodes CASSLTGTGGTGELFF.

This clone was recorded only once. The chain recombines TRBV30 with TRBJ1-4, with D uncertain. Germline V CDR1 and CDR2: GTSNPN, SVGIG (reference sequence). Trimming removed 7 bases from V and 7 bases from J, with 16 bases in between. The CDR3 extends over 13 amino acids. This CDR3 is CAYERGIGEKLFF. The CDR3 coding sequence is TGTGCCTACGAACGGGGTATCGGTGAAAAACTGTTTTTT.

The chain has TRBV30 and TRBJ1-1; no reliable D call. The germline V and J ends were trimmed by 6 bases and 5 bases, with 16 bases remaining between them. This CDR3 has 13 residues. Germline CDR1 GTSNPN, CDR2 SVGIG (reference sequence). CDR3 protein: CACPDGRGTEAFF. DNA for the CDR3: TGTGCCTGTCCTGACGGGCGAGGGACTGAAGCTTTCTTT.

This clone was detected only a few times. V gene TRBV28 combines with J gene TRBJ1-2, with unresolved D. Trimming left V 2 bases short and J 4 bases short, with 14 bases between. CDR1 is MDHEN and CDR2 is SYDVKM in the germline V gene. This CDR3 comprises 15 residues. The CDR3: CASSLGGRATYGYTF. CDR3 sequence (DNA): TGTGCCAGCAGTTTAGGAGGGCGCGCGACCTATGGCTACACCTTC.

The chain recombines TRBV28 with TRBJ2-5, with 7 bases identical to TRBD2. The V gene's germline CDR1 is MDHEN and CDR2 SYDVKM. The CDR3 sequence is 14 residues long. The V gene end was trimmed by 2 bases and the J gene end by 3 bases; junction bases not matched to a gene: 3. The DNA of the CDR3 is TGTGCCAGCAGTTTAGGAGGGAGGGAAGAGACCCAGTACTTC. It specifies CASSLGGREETQYF.

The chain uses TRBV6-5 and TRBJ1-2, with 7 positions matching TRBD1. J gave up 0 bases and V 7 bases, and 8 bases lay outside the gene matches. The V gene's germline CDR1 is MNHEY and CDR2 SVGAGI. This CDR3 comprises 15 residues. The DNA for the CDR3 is TGTGCCAGCACCGTAGGGACAGCCACTAACTATGGCTACACCTTC. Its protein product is CASTVGTATNYGYTF.